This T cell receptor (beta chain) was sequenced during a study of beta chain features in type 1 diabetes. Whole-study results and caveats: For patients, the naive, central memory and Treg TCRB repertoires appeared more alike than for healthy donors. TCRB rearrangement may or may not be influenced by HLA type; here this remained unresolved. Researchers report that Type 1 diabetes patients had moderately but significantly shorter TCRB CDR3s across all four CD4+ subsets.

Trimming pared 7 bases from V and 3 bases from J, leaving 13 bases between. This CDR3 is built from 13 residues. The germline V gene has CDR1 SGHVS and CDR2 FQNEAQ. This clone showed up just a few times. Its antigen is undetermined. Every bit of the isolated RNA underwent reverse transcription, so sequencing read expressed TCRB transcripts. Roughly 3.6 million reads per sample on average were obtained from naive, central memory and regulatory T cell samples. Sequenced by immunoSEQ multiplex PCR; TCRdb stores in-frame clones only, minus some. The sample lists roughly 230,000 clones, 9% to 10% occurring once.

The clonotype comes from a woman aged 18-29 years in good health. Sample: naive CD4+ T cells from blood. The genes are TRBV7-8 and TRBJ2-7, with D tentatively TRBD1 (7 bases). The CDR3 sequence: CASTAGGGYEQYF. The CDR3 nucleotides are TGTGCCAGCACAGCAGGGGGAGGCTACGAGCAGTACTTC.